These 5 T cell receptor beta chains came from one sample sequenced in a study of OX40 agonist ivuxolimab in advanced cancers. Sequencing was performed with immunoSEQ multiplex PCR; in TCRdb, only in-frame clones are kept and a portion is missing. The sample lists about 19,000 clones, 80% to 90% occurring once. The sample was CD4+ or CD8+ T cells sorted from blood, taken in a trial of the OX40 agonist ivuxolimab. These receptors were obtained from an adult with an advanced solid tumor such as melanoma, head and neck, liver or kidney cancer.

This rearrangement joins TRBV7-9 to TRBJ2-7; D gene ambiguous. Looked up from germline, CDR1 is SEHNR and CDR2 is FQNEAQ (reference sequence). Trimming removed 0 bases at V and 3 bases at J, with 15 bases between. The CDR3 consists of 16 residues. The CDR3, as DNA: TGTGCCAGCAGCTTAGCAAGTGGTCCGAGGAGCTACGAGCAGTACTTC. This sequence encodes CASSLASGPRSYEQYF.

The gene calls are TRBV7-3 and TRBJ2-1; 13 bases line up with TRBD2. Trimming took 4 bases from V and 4 from J; bases not matched to a gene: 4. The CDR3 loop spans 16 amino acids. Looked up from germline, CDR1 is SGHTA and CDR2 is FQGTGA. The CDR3, as DNA: TGTGCCAGCAGCTCCGGGACTAGCGGGGAGTACAATGAGCAGTTCTTC. Translation: CASSSGTSGEYNEQFF.

The V call is TRBV27, the J call TRBJ2-2, with D uncertain. Trimming stripped 1 base from V and 1 base from J, with 7 bases between. Germline lookup yields CDR1 MNHEY and CDR2 SMNVEV (reference sequence). CDR3 length: 15 amino acids. CDR3 protein: CASSLFSRNTGELFF. In DNA form, the CDR3 reads TGTGCCAGCAGTTTATTCAGTCGGAACACCGGGGAGCTGTTTTTT.

V is TRBV10-2 and J is TRBJ2-3, with 8 bases identical to TRBD2. Germline V lookup: CDR1 WSHSY, CDR2 SAAADI. Unmatched junction bases numbered 8, after V lost 6 bases and J lost 6 bases. The CDR3 runs to 14 residues. The CDR3 loop reads CASSKTSGRDTQYF. For the CDR3, the DNA is TGCGCCAGCAGCAAAACTAGCGGCAGGGATACGCAGTATTTT.

This clone was seen a handful of times. Here the CDR3 DNA reads TGTGCCAGCAGCTTGTCCCACGAGCAGTACTTC. Amino acids: CASSLSHEQYF. The chain couples TRBV5-5 to TRBJ2-7; D gene unclear. The CDR3 sequence is 11 residues long. Germline V lookup: CDR1 SGHKS, CDR2 YYEKEE (reference sequence). V shed 1 base and J shed 5 bases, with 4 bases lying between them.